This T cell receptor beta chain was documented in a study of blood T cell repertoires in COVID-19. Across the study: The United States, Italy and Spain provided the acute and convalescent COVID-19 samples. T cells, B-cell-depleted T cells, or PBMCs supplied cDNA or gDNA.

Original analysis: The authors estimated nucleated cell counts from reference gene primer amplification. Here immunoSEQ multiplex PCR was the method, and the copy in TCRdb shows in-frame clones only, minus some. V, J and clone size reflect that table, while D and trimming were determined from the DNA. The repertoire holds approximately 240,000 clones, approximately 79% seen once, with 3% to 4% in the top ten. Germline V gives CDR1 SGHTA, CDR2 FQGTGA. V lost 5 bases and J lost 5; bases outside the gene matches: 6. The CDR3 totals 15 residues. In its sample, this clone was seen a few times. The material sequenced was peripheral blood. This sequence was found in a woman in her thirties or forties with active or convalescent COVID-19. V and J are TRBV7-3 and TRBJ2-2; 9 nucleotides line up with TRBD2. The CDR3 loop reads CASSGASGETGELFF. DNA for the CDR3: TGTGCCAGCAGCGGTGCTAGCGGGGAAACCGGGGAGCTGTTTTTT.